This record concerns one TCR beta chain sequence. The data stem from a study of T-cell reconstitution after alpha-beta-depleted transplantation in children. Unique molecular identifiers tagged the TCRbeta library. TCRdb recomputed calls from the PCR reads with MiXCR, one row per CDR3 protein. This sample yields approximately 390,000 distinct CDR3 sequences, of which roughly a tenth are seen a single time; about 5% belongs to the top ten. Germline V CDR1 and CDR2: ENHRY, SYGVKD. V lost 8 bases, J lost 8 bases, and 16 bases lay in between. The CDR3 totals 13 residues. Sequenced material: PBMCs from the stem cell graft donor, taken from the stem cell graft. The origin of this receptor is a human donor who donated a stem cell graft to a child with acute myeloid leukemia. The rearrangement uses TRBV10-3 and TRBJ2-1; D may be TRBD2 (5 bases). CDR3 nucleotides: TGTGCCATCCGGACTCTCCCGCGGGATGAGCAGTTCTTC. It specifies CAIRTLPRDEQFF.